The clone carrying this TCR beta chain appeared many times. Its antigen is as yet unknown. This record comes from a study of neurological immune-mediated disorders. Study-wide points: Neither clinical nor MRI features showed any association with the multiple sclerosis repertoire cluster, and the authors stated that larger cohorts are needed.

V lost 6 bases to trimming and J lost 2 bases; unmatched junction nucleotides: 7. The CDR3 totals 15 residues. Using its own MiXCR run on the 5' RACE reads, TCRdb lists one record per CDR3 protein. The table has under 40,000 distinct CDR3 sequences, more than 3% seen once; the top ten hold about 8%. Time point indicated: longitudinal time-point 1 (baseline). PBMCs stored at -80 C, 2 million in total, were the source of the unsorted libraries. The clonotype comes from a woman aged 60 to 75 with multiple sclerosis. The sequenced sample consisted of PBMCs. The genes are TRBV12-3 or TRBV12-4 and TRBJ1-5, with 7 bases matching TRBD1. CDR3 sequence: CASSKTGVGNQPQHF. The CDR3, as DNA: TGTGCCAGCAGCAAAACAGGGGTGGGCAATCAGCCCCAGCATTTT.